A selection of T cell receptor beta chains follows, all from one sample in a study of persistence of HIV-infected CD4 T cells. Produced via immunoSEQ multiplex PCR; TCRdb's table is partial and in-frame only. The repertoire has tens of thousands of clones, under 80% of them found once; the top ten carry about 1.8%. Their recognized antigens are unknown. Sequences were derived from CD4+ T cells sorted from PBMCs after roughly 18-hour stimulation, sampled from a patient who received antiretroviral therapy. The source of these receptors is an adult man with HIV who was CMV-seropositive. Each CDR3 is given with its conserved first and last residue. The D gene is left open where the match is weak. Size is omitted from some rows. Given values are once, few, many or a class for expanded clones.

size,J,D,V,DNA,CDR3
.,TRBJ1-4,.,TRBV5-1,TGCGCCAGCAGCTTGACAGGGAATACTAATGAAAAACTGTTTTTT,CASSLTGNTNEKLFF
.,TRBJ2-2,TRBD1,TRBV6-5,TGTGCCAGCTCCCGGGACAGGGTAGCCGGGGAGCTGTTTTTT,CASSRDRVAGELFF
.,TRBJ1-5,TRBD1,TRBV28,TGTGCCAGCAGTACCGGGACAGGGGGAAATCAGCCCCAGCATTTT,CASSTGTGGNQPQHF
.,TRBJ1-3,.,TRBV7-9,TGTGCCAGCAGCACAACTTCCAACAGCGCCCGAAACACCATATATTTT,CASSTTSNSARNTIYF
.,TRBJ2-5,.,TRBV7-2,TGTGCCAGCAGCTTCGGACCCTTACAAGACCAAGAGACCCAGTACTTC,CASSFGPLQDQETQYF
.,TRBJ1-2,TRBD1,TRBV6-1,TGTGCCAGCAGTGAACGTCGGACAGGAGCTAACTATGGCTACACCTTC,CASSERRTGANYGYTF
.,TRBJ2-2,TRBD1,TRBV25-1,TGTGCCAGCAGTACCCGACCAGGGGGTACCGGGGAGCTGTTTTTT,CASSTRPGGTGELFF
.,TRBJ2-1,TRBD1,TRBV24-1,TGTGCCACCAATGGACGGGACAGCAATGAGCAGTTCTTC,CATNGRDSNEQFF
.,TRBJ1-1,.,TRBV19,TGTGCCAGTAGTATTCCGGACAGCCGGGGGACTGAAGCTTTCTTT,CASSIPDSRGTEAFF
.,TRBJ2-7,.,TRBV2,TGTGCCAGCACCCAGGATGCCTACGAGCAGTACTTC,CASTQDAYEQYF
.,TRBJ2-2,TRBD1,TRBV29-1,TGCAGCATTGACAGGGCTGGCACCGGGGAGCTGTTTTTT,CSIDRAGTGELFF
.,TRBJ1-1,.,TRBV10-3,TGTGCCATCAGTAAAGAAGAAGGGGGGACAAGAATGAACACTGAAGCTTTCTTT,CAISKEEGGTRMNTEAFF
few,TRBJ2-7,TRBD1,TRBV3-1/TRBV3-2,TGTGCCAGCAGCGGGACCGGATGGGGACAGCGAGCCTACGAGCAGTACTTC,CASSGTGWGQRAYEQYF
.,TRBJ2-1,.,TRBV7-3,TGTGCCAGCAGCTCCGGAAATGAGCAGTTCTTC,CASSSGNEQFF
.,TRBJ2-7,.,TRBV5-1,TGCGCCAGCAGCTTGAGAGGCCAGGGAAGAGACGAGCAGTACTTC,CASSLRGQGRDEQYF
few,TRBJ1-4,.,TRBV6-2/TRBV6-3,TGTGCCAGCAGTTACGGTGGAGGAGAGGTGGAAAAACTGTTTTTT,CASSYGGGEVEKLFF
few,TRBJ1-2,TRBD1,TRBV2,TGTGCCAGCAGTGATACCCACCCGGGACAGGCTATTTCTTATGGCTACACCTTC,CASSDTHPGQAISYGYTF
.,TRBJ1-4,TRBD1,TRBV28,TGTGCCAGCAGTTTCCTCCGGGACAGGGCGGCGGTGGCAACTAATGAAAAACTGTTTTTT,CASSFLRDRAAVATNEKLFF
.,TRBJ2-1,TRBD1,TRBV5-1,TGCGCCAGCAGCGTCTCAGGGGGCGAATTAAATGAGCAGTTCTTC,CASSVSGGELNEQFF
.,TRBJ1-3,.,TRBV4-2,TGTGCCAGCAGTAAAGGGGGGTTCTCTGGAAACACCATATATTTT,CASSKGGFSGNTIYF
.,TRBJ2-7,.,TRBV4-1,TGCGCCAGCAGCGGTCAGGGGGGTAACTACGAGCAGTACTTC,CASSGQGGNYEQYF
.,TRBJ1-2,.,TRBV3-1/TRBV3-2,TGTGCCAGCAGCCTAAGGGGAAGCTATGGCTACACCTTC,CASSLRGSYGYTF
large,TRBJ1-6,.,TRBV25-1,TGTGCCAGCAGTGGAGGGGCTGGTAATAATTCACCCCTCCACTTT,CASSGGAGNNSPLHF
once,TRBJ1-1,TRBD1,TRBV6-5,TGTGCCAGCAGCCGGGGACAGGGGGACACTGAAGCTTTCTTT,CASSRGQGDTEAFF
.,TRBJ1-1,.,TRBV18,TGTGCCAGCTCACCCTCCAGAGAGGTTCACACTGAAGCTTTCTTT,CASSPSREVHTEAFF
few,TRBJ1-2,.,TRBV7-8,TGTGCCAGCAGCTTAGTTGTGGACACGGTGGTTGGCTACACCTTC,CASSLVVDTVVGYTF
few,TRBJ2-2,.,TRBV6-4,TGTGCCAGCAGAACAAGGAACAGGGATCGAACAAACACCGGGGAGCTGTTTTTT,CASRTRNRDRTNTGELFF
.,TRBJ1-6,TRBD1,TRBV3-1/TRBV3-2,TGTGCCAGCAGCCACACATACACAGGGGTCTCTTCACCCCTCCACTTT,CASSHTYTGVSSPLHF
few,TRBJ2-3,TRBD2,TRBV4-2,TGTGCCAGCAGCAAAAATAGCGGGGGTGCGACAGATACGCAGTATTTT,CASSKNSGGATDTQYF
.,TRBJ2-7,.,TRBV20-1,TGCAGTGCTAGTCGCGCCGGAGGGACCGAGCAGTACTTC,CSASRAGGTEQYF
.,TRBJ2-3,TRBD2,TRBV7-3,TGTGCCAGCAGCTCACTAGGTCGGACTAGCGGGAGGGTAGATACGCAGTATTTT,CASSSLGRTSGRVDTQYF
.,TRBJ2-1,.,TRBV21-1,TGTGCCAGCCTATACCGGGGCCGACGGACCGACTCTAGTACCTACAATGAGCAGTTCTTC,CASLYRGRRTDSSTYNEQFF
.,TRBJ2-7,.,TRBV7-9,TGTGCCAGCAGCTCATGGGGCAGTAAAAACTACGAGCAGTACTTC,CASSSWGSKNYEQYF
medium-sized,TRBJ2-3,.,TRBV4-2,TGTGCCAGCAGCCCGGGGGTGGATACGCAGTATTTT,CASSPGVDTQYF
.,TRBJ2-3,.,TRBV9,TGTGCCAGCAGCGTAGCTCCCCGGGGCACAGATACGCAGTATTTT,CASSVAPRGTDTQYF
.,TRBJ1-5,.,TRBV6-6,TGTGCCAGCAGTTATGGGGGTCAGCCCCAGCATTTT,CASSYGGQPQHF
.,TRBJ1-6,.,TRBV28,TGTGCCAGCAGTTCCTTGTGGGATTCACCCCTCCACTTT,CASSSLWDSPLHF
few,TRBJ2-1,.,TRBV7-3,TGTGCCAGCAGCTTATACGGGATTAGCAATGAGCAGTTCTTC,CASSLYGISNEQFF
.,TRBJ1-5,.,TRBV28,TGTGCCAGCAGGTCGGGGGAACGGCAGCCCCAGCATTTT,CASRSGERQPQHF
once,TRBJ1-1,TRBD1,TRBV29-1,TGCAGCGTTTCCACAGGGGGCACTGAAGCTTTCTTT,CSVSTGGTEAFF
.,TRBJ1-1,.,TRBV19,TGTGCCAGTAGCCGGGACCCCGGGGGCACTGAAGCTTTCTTT,CASSRDPGGTEAFF
once,TRBJ2-3,TRBD2,TRBV2,TGTGCCAGCAGCTCGGGACTAGCGGGGGAAGGGGATACGCAGTATTTT,CASSSGLAGEGDTQYF
.,TRBJ2-2,.,TRBV5-1,TGCGCCAGCAGCTTGGGACTAGGTATGGACACCGGGGAGCTGTTTTTT,CASSLGLGMDTGELFF
.,TRBJ2-3,.,TRBV10-3,TGTGCCATCAGTGCGGGACAAGGAGGCACAGATACGCAGTATTTT,CAISAGQGGTDTQYF
.,TRBJ1-6,.,TRBV9,TGTGCCAGCAGCGTAGGGGGGACCCCTGATTCACCCCTCCACTTT,CASSVGGTPDSPLHF
.,TRBJ2-7,TRBD1,TRBV19,TGTGCCAGTAGTCCACAGGGACAGATTGGGTCCTACGAGCAGTACTTC,CASSPQGQIGSYEQYF
few,TRBJ1-5,.,TRBV10-1,TGCGCCAGCAGTGCTTCCGGGGTAGGTCAGCCCCAGCATTTT,CASSASGVGQPQHF
.,TRBJ2-3,.,TRBV7-8,TGTGCCAGCAGCTTATCAGGGTCCCAAAGCACAGATACGCAGTATTTT,CASSLSGSQSTDTQYF
.,TRBJ1-5,.,TRBV28,TGTGCCAGCAGTTTTCGGGGGGCGCGGGGTAGCAATCAGCCCCAGCATTTT,CASSFRGARGSNQPQHF